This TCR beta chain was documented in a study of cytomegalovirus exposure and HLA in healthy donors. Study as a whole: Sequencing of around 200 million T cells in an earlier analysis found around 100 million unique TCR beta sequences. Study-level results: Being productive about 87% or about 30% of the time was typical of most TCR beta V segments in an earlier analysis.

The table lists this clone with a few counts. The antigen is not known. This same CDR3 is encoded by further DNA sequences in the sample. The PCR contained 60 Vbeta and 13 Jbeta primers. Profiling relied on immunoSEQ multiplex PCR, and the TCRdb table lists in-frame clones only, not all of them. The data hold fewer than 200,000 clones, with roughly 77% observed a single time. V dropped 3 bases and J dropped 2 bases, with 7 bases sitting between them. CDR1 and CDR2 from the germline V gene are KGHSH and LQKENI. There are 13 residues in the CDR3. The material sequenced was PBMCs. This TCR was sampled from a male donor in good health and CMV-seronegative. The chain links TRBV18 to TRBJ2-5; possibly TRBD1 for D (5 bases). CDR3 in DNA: TGTGCCAGCTCACCGGGGCAGCAAGAGACCCAGTACTTC. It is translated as CASSPGQQETQYF. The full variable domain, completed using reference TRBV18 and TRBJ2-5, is NAGVMQNPRHLVRRRGQEARLRCSPMKGHSHVYWYRQLPEEGLKFMVYLQKENIIDESGMPKERFSAEFPKEGPSILRIQQVVRGDSAAYFCASSPGQQETQYFGPGTRLLVL.